The rows below give T cell receptor beta chains drawn from one sample of a study of CD4 T cells in relation to SARS-CoV-2 and coronaviruses. Data came from immunoSEQ multiplex PCR; TCRdb stores just in-frame clones and leaves some out. Of roughly 30,000 clones in the sample, roughly 78% were seen once. Their antigens are not known. The source material was CD4+ T cells from PBMCs, cultured in vitro. All receptors derive from a human donor in good health. The CDR3 runs from the conserved cysteine through the conserved F or W. Each record gives: J gene, clone size, V gene, CDR3 length, D gene, CDR3 protein, CDR3 DNA. D genes are given only for firm matches. Rows may omit the clone size; those that give it use once, few, many or a size class.

TRBJ2-7	NA	TRBV7-6	16	TRBD1	CASSTTIRDRDHEQYF	TGTGCCAGCAGCACAACCATCCGGGACAGGGACCACGAGCAGTACTTC
TRBJ1-2	few	TRBV4-3	13	NA	CASSQGPGYGYTF	TGCGCCAGCAGCCAGGGGCCCGGATATGGCTACACCTTC
TRBJ1-5	NA	TRBV5-1	13	NA	CASSFGTEQPQHF	TGCGCCAGCAGCTTCGGGACGGAGCAGCCCCAGCATTTT
TRBJ2-7	NA	TRBV29-1	10	NA	CSASDYEQYF	TGCAGCGCCAGTGACTACGAGCAGTACTTC
TRBJ1-1	NA	TRBV19	14	NA	CASSSPLRRPEAFF	TGTGCCAGTAGTTCCCCCCTGCGGCGGCCTGAAGCTTTCTTT
TRBJ1-4	NA	TRBV5-1	15	NA	CASKAGTATNEKLFF	TGCGCCAGCAAAGCAGGGACTGCAACTAATGAAAAACTGTTTTTT
TRBJ1-1	NA	TRBV6-6	16	TRBD1	CASRGTSGGAGTEAFF	TGTGCCAGCAGGGGGACCTCAGGGGGCGCGGGCACTGAAGCTTTCTTT
TRBJ2-1	NA	TRBV28	16	TRBD2	CASSSAGTSGFNEQFF	TGTGCCAGCAGTTCGGCCGGGACTAGCGGCTTCAATGAGCAGTTCTTC
TRBJ2-5	few	TRBV6-1	17	TRBD2	CASSEGRLAGMGETQYF	TGTGCCAGCAGTGAAGGTCGACTAGCGGGGATGGGAGAGACCCAGTACTTC
TRBJ1-3	NA	TRBV7-2	16	NA	CASSLGGWGAGNTIYF	TGTGCCAGCAGCTTAGGAGGGTGGGGGGCTGGAAACACCATATATTTT
TRBJ2-1	NA	TRBV10-3	13	TRBD2	CAISEAGGTEQFF	TGTGCCATCAGTGAAGCGGGAGGTACTGAGCAGTTCTTC
TRBJ1-5	NA	TRBV30	15	NA	CAWSVGPNSNQPQHF	TGTGCCTGGAGTGTTGGACCGAATAGCAATCAGCCCCAGCATTTT
TRBJ1-2	NA	TRBV6-2/TRBV6-3	19	NA	CARSSKVPSEDIANYGYTF	TGTGCCAGGAGCTCCAAAGTACCTTCCGAGGACATAGCTAACTATGGCTACACCTTC
TRBJ2-2	NA	TRBV30	14	NA	CAWRTVLLTGELFF	TGTGCCTGGAGGACGGTTCTTTTGACCGGGGAGCTGTTTTTT
TRBJ2-5	NA	TRBV3-1/TRBV3-2	16	TRBD2	CASSQDLTSGGGTQYF	TGTGCCAGCAGCCAAGATCTAACTAGCGGGGGGGGGACCCAGTACTTC
TRBJ1-2	NA	TRBV6-6	14	NA	CASSYSDSNYGYTF	TGTGCCAGCAGTTATTCCGACAGTAACTATGGCTACACCTTC
TRBJ2-4	NA	TRBV7-8	14	NA	CASSLVARRDIQYF	TGTGCCAGCAGCTTAGTCGCCCGACGGGACATTCAGTACTTC
TRBJ2-2	NA	TRBV5-6	15	TRBD2	CASSLDGRDTGELFF	TGTGCCAGCAGCTTGGACGGGAGGGACACCGGGGAGCTGTTTTTT
TRBJ1-1	NA	TRBV19	13	NA	CASSIETAGEAFF	TGTGCCAGTAGTATAGAAACCGCAGGTGAAGCTTTCTTT
TRBJ2-1	NA	TRBV3-1/TRBV3-2	13	NA	CASSQGRYNEQFF	TGTGCCAGCAGCCAAGGGCGGTACAATGAGCAGTTCTTC
TRBJ1-4	NA	TRBV7-8	15	NA	CASSPPGPPNEKLFF	TGTGCCAGCAGCCCTCCGGGACCGCCTAATGAAAAACTGTTTTTT
TRBJ1-5	NA	TRBV7-9	15	TRBD1	CASSLGDSSNQPQHF	TGTGCCAGCAGCTTAGGGGACAGTAGCAATCAGCCCCAGCATTTT
TRBJ2-1	NA	TRBV12-3/TRBV12-4	11	NA	CASSFRDEQFF	TGTGCCAGCAGTTTCCGTGATGAGCAGTTCTTC
TRBJ2-5	few	TRBV7-8	16	TRBD2	CASSLGRLAFQETQYF	TGTGCCAGCAGCTTAGGGAGACTAGCGTTCCAAGAGACCCAGTACTTC
TRBJ1-3	NA	TRBV28	15	TRBD1	CASSSGGYTGNTIYF	TGTGCCAGCAGTTCAGGGGGCTATACTGGAAACACCATATATTTT
TRBJ2-2	NA	TRBV19	13	NA	CATAVEWGGELFF	TGTGCCACCGCAGTGGAGTGGGGCGGGGAGCTGTTTTTT
TRBJ2-3	NA	TRBV6-5	13	NA	CATLSERTDTQYF	TGTGCCACTCTTAGCGAACGCACAGATACGCAGTATTTT
TRBJ2-5	NA	TRBV7-9	13	NA	CASSFFRGETQYF	TGTGCCAGCAGCTTCTTCAGGGGCGAGACCCAGTACTTC
TRBJ1-3	few	TRBV10-1	10	TRBD1	CASSDPGTGF	TGCGCCAGCAGTGACCCCGGGACAGGTTTC
TRBJ1-4	NA	TRBV5-1	17	NA	CASSLLGPLLGGEKLFF	TGCGCCAGCAGCTTGTTGGGTCCCTTATTGGGAGGTGAAAAACTGTTTTTT
TRBJ2-7	once	TRBV18	14	TRBD2	CASSEAGGPYEQYF	TGTGCCAGCTCAGAAGCGGGAGGGCCTTACGAGCAGTACTTC
TRBJ1-6	few	TRBV27	13	TRBD1	CASRGQGSSPLHF	TGTGCCAGCAGGGGACAGGGTTCGTCACCCCTCCACTTT
TRBJ1-4	NA	TRBV7-9	13	NA	CASSQGTYEKLFF	TGTGCCAGCAGCCAGGGGACATATGAAAAACTGTTTTTT
TRBJ1-1	few	TRBV4-2	16	NA	CASKRDPGQQNTEAFF	TGTGCCAGCAAGCGAGATCCGGGACAACAGAACACTGAAGCTTTCTTT
TRBJ2-5	NA	TRBV12-2	16	NA	CASRLLFQGRKETQYF	TGTGCAAGTCGCTTGCTATTCCAGGGGCGGAAAGAGACCCAGTACTTC
TRBJ2-5	NA	TRBV10-2	12	NA	CASSESRETQYF	TGCGCCAGCAGTGAGTCAAGAGAGACCCAGTACTTC
TRBJ1-1	NA	TRBV19	13	NA	CASRIHRNTEAFF	TGTGCCAGCCGTATACATAGGAACACTGAAGCTTTCTTT
TRBJ2-3	few	TRBV29-1	15	NA	CSVDGTGGATDTQYF	TGCAGCGTTGATGGGACGGGCGGGGCCACAGATACGCAGTATTTT